These 12 T cell receptor beta chains share one sample of origin, sequenced in a study of tumor-infiltrating lymphocytes in localized non-small cell lung cancer. Sequencing used immunoSEQ multiplex PCR; TCRdb keeps in-frame clones, though not all of them. In the table there are about 8,400 clones, roughly 79% of which are singletons. What was sequenced was uninvolved lung tissue not adjacent to the tumor. All receptors derive from a human donor with non-small cell lung cancer.

The CDR3 DNA reads TGCAGCGTTGGGGGGGGGAAGCAGCCCCAGCATTTT. Protein: CSVGGGKQPQHF. The gene calls are TRBV29-1 and TRBJ1-5, with a possible D match to TRBD1 (5 bases). The CDR3 is 12 residues long. The germline V gene has CDR1 SQVTM and CDR2 ANQGSEA. V was shortened by 4 bases and J by 7 bases, with 11 bases between the two germline ends.

V and J are TRBV2 and TRBJ2-5; 7 bases match TRBD1. CDR3 length: 13 residues. CDR1 is SNHLY, CDR2 FYNNEI, per germline. V was clipped by 6 bases and J by 7 bases; unmatched bases: 8. The CDR3 DNA reads as TGTGCCAGCAGAGCCGACAGGGAAGGGACCCAGTACTTC. This codes for CASRADREGTQYF.

The chain employs TRBV7-9 and TRBJ1-2, with D possibly TRBD1 on 6 matching bases. Germline CDR1 is SEHNR and CDR2 is FQNEAQ (reference sequence). There are 15 residues in the CDR3. V shed 3 bases and J shed 3 bases, with 14 bases lying between them. CDR3 sequence reads: CASSFNRQVDYGYTF. The CDR3 coding sequence is TGTGCCAGCAGCTTTAATAGACAGGTCGACTATGGCTACACCTTC.

The gene calls are TRBV28 and TRBJ2-2; 8 positions match TRBD2. The CDR3 spans 14 residues. J was trimmed by 13 bases and V by 8 bases; bases with no gene match: 15. CDR1 and CDR2 (germline): MDHEN, SYDVKM. The CDR3 DNA is TGTGCCAGCCTCTTACCAGGGCGGGGGGAAGGGCTGTTTTTT. It specifies CASLLPGRGEGLFF. Looking up the rest from reference TRBV28 and TRBJ2-2 gives the full variable domain: DVKVTQSSRYLVKRTGEKVFLECVQDMDHENMFWYRQDPGLGLRLIYFSYDVKMKEKGDIPEGYSVSREKKERFSLILESASTNQTSMYLCASLLPGRGEGLFFGEGSRLTVL.

The chain combines TRBV9 with TRBJ2-7; D unclear. V was clipped by 0 bases and J by 0 bases, with 10 bases between them. Germline assignment: CDR1 SGDLS and CDR2 YYNGEE. The CDR3 loop spans 15 amino acids. The CDR3 sequence: CASSVAFSPSYEQYF. DNA of the CDR3: TGTGCCAGCAGCGTAGCTTTTAGTCCCTCCTACGAGCAGTACTTC.

The gene calls are TRBV2 and TRBJ2-7; 7 bases fit TRBD1. Trimming cost V 5 bases and J 0 bases; bases outside gene matches: 4. This CDR3 is built from 14 residues. Germline-derived CDR1 and CDR2 are SNHLY and FYNNEI. The CDR3 nucleotides read TGTGCCAGCAGTATGGGACAGCCCTCCTACGAGCAGTACTTC. Translation gives CASSMGQPSYEQYF.

The chain employs TRBV27 and TRBJ1-5; the D gene is possibly TRBD1 (6 bases). V lost 5 bases and J 6 bases, leaving 11 bases between the germline ends. The CDR3 has 13 amino acids. Germline CDR1 reads MNHEY; CDR2 reads SMNVEV (reference sequence). CDR3 sequence (DNA): TGTGCCAGCAGTGTACAGGGCCGTCAGCCCCAGCATTTT. This sequence encodes CASSVQGRQPQHF.

The CDR3 protein is CASSSPRTSGDYEQYF. The CDR3 DNA follows: TGTGCCAGCAGCTCCCCCCGGACTAGCGGAGACTACGAGCAGTACTTC. The chain couples TRBV28 to TRBJ2-7; 10 bases align to TRBD2. Germline CDR1 is MDHEN and CDR2 is SYDVKM. The CDR3 is 16 residues long. V gave up 6 bases and J gave up 3 bases; unmatched junction bases: 11. Full variable domain (remainder filled in from reference TRBV28 and TRBJ2-7): DVKVTQSSRYLVKRTGEKVFLECVQDMDHENMFWYRQDPGLGLRLIYFSYDVKMKEKGDIPEGYSVSREKKERFSLILESASTNQTSMYLCASSSPRTSGDYEQYFGPGTRLTVT.

This clone has just one count. V and J are TRBV5-1 and TRBJ2-3, with 9 bases identical to TRBD2. CDR3 length: 14 residues. The V segment lost 4 bases and the J segment 5 bases; nucleotides outside the gene matches: 5. The germline gives CDR1 SGHRS, CDR2 YFSETQ. The CDR3 sequence: CASSPGLAVDTQYF. CDR3 bases: TGCGCCAGCAGCCCGGGACTAGCAGTAGATACGCAGTATTTT.

The CDR3 DNA follows: TGTGCCAGCAGCTTAGGGAGTAGCGTTGAGCAGTTCTTC. Translation: CASSLGSSVEQFF. The genes are TRBV11-2 and TRBJ2-1, with a tentative D call TRBD2 (5 bases). Germline-derived CDR1 and CDR2 are SGHAT and FQNNGV. The V end was cut by 1 base, the J end by 9 bases, with 10 bases between. The CDR3 contains 13 residues. Combining the CDR3 with reference TRBV11-2 and TRBJ2-1 gives the whole variable domain EAGVAQSPRYKIIEKRQSVAFWCNPISGHATLYWYQQILGQGPKLLIQFQNNGVVDDSQLPKDRFSAERLKGVDSTLKIQPAKLEDSAVYLCASSLGSSVEQFFGPGTRLTVL.

The chain uses TRBV10-3 and TRBJ2-6; D tentatively fits TRBD1 or TRBD2 (5 bases each). Germline values: CDR1 ENHRY, CDR2 SYGVKD. Trimming cost V 1 base and J 0 bases, with 10 bases left between them. This CDR3 has 17 amino acids. The CDR3 spells CAISEWQGDSGANVLTF. The CDR3 bases are TGTGCCATCAGTGAGTGGCAGGGAGACTCTGGGGCCAACGTCCTGACTTTC.

The chain links TRBV30 to TRBJ2-1; D ambiguous. Trimming pared 3 bases from V and 0 bases from J, leaving 12 bases between. CDR3 length: 15 residues. Germline-derived CDR1 and CDR2 are GTSNPN and SVGIG (reference sequence). The CDR3 region is CAWSVGGSSYNEQFF. The CDR3, as DNA: TGTGCCTGGAGCGTCGGCGGCAGCTCCTACAATGAGCAGTTCTTC.